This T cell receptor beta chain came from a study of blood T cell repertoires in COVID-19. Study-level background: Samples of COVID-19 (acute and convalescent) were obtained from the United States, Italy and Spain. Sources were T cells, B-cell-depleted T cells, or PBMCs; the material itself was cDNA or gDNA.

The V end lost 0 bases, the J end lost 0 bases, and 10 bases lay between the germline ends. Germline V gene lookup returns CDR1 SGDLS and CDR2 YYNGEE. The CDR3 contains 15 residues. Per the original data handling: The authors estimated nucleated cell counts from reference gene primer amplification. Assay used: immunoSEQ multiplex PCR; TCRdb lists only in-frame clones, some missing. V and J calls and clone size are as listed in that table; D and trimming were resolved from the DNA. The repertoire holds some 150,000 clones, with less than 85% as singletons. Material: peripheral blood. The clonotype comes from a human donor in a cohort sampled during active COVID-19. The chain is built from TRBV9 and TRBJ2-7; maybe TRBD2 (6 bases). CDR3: CASSVEEGTSYEQYF. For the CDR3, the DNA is TGTGCCAGCAGCGTAGAGGAGGGGACCTCCTACGAGCAGTACTTC.